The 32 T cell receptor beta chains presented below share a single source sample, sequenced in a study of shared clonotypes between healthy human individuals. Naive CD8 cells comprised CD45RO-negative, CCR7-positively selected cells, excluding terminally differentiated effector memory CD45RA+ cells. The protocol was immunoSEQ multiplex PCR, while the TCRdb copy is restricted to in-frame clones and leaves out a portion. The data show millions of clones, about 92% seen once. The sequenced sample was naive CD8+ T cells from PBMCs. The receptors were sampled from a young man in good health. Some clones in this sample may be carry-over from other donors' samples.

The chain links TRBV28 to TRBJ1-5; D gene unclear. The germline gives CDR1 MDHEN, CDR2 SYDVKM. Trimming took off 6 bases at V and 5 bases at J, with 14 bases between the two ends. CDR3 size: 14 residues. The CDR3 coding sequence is TGTGCCAGCAGCCCAATCTGGGTGGATCAGCCCCAGCATTTT. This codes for CASSPIWVDQPQHF. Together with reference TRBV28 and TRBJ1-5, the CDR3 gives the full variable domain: DVKVTQSSRYLVKRTGEKVFLECVQDMDHENMFWYRQDPGLGLRLIYFSYDVKMKEKGDIPEGYSVSREKKERFSLILESASTNQTSMYLCASSPIWVDQPQHFGDGTRLSIL.

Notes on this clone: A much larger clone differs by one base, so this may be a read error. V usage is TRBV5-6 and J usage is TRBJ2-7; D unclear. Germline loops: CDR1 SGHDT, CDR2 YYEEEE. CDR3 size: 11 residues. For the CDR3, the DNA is TGTGCCAGCAGCGACTCCCACGAGCAGTACTTC. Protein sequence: CASSDSHEQYF.

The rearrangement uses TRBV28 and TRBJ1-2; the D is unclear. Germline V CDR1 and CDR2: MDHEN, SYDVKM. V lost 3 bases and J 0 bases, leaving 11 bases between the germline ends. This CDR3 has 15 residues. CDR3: CASSLLNPSNYGYTF. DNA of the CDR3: TGTGCCAGCAGTTTGTTGAATCCCTCTAACTATGGCTACACCTTC.

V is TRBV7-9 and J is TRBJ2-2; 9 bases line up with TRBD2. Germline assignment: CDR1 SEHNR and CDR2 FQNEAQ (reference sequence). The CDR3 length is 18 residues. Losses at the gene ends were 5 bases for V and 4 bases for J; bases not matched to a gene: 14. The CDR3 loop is CASSLIKGLAKSTGELFF. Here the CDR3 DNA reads TGTGCCAGCAGCCTTATAAAGGGACTAGCTAAATCCACCGGGGAGCTGTTTTTT.

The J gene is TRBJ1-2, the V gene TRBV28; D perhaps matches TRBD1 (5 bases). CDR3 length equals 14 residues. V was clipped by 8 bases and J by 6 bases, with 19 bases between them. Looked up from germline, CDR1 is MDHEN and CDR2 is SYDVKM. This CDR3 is CASGWRSGMDGYTF. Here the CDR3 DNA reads TGTGCCAGCGGATGGAGGTCAGGGATGGATGGCTACACCTTC.

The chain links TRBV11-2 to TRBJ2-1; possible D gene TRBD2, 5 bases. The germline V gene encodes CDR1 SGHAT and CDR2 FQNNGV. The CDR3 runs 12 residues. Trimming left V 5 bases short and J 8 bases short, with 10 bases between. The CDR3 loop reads CASSGLTDEQFF. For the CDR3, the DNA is TGTGCCAGCAGCGGACTGACGGATGAGCAGTTCTTC.

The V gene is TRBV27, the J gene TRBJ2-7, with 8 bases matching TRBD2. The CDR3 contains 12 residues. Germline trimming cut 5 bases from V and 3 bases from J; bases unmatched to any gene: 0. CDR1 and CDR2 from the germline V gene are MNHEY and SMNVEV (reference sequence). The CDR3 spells CASSTSGYEQYF. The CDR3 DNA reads TGTGCCAGCAGTACTAGCGGCTACGAGCAGTACTTC.

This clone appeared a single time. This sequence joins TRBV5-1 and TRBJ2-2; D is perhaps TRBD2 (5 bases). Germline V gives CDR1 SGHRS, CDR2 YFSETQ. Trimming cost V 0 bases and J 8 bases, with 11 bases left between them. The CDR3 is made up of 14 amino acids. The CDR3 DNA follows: TGCGCCAGCAGCTTGGCAAACGGACTGGGGGAGCTGTTTTTT. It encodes CASSLANGLGELFF.

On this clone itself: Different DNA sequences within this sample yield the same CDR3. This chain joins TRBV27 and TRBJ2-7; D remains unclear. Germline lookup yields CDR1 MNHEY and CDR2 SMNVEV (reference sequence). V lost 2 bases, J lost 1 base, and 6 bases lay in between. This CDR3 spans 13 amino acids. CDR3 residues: CASSLQGSYEQYF. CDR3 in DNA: TGTGCCAGCAGTTTACAAGGATCCTACGAGCAGTACTTC.

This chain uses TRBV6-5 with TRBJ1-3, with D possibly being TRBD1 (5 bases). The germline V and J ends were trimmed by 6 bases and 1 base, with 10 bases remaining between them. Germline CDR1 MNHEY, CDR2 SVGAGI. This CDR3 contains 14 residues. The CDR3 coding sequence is TGTGCCAGCAGGAACAGGAATTCTGGAAACACCATATATTTT. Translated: CASRNRNSGNTIYF.

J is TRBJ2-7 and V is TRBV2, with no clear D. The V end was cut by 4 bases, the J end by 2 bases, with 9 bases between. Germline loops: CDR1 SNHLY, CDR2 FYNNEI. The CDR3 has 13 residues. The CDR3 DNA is TGTGCCAGCAGTGTTGGACCCGCCTACGAGCAGTACTTC. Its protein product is CASSVGPAYEQYF.

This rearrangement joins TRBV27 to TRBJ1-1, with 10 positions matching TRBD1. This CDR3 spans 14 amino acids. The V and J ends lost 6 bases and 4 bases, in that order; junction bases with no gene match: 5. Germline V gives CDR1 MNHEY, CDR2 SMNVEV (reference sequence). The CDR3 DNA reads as TGTGCCAGCAGGGGGGACAGGGGTGGCACTGAAGCTTTCTTT. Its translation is CASRGDRGGTEAFF.

CDR3 sequence: CASSLASYRDFNQPQHF. CDR3 DNA: TGTGCCAGCAGCTTGGCCAGTTACAGGGATTTTAATCAGCCCCAGCATTTT. The rearrangement links TRBV5-8 to TRBJ1-5; D possibly corresponds to TRBD1 (6 bases). V was shortened by 0 bases and J by 4 bases, with 17 bases between the two germline ends. CDR3 length equals 17 residues. Per the germline V gene, CDR1 is SGHTS and CDR2 is YDEGEE.

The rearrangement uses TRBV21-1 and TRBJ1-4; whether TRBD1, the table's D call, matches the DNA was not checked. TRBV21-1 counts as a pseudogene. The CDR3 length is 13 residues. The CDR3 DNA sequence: TGTGCCACCCGGACAGGGGGCTGGCGAAAACTGTTTTTT. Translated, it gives CATRTGGWRKLFF.

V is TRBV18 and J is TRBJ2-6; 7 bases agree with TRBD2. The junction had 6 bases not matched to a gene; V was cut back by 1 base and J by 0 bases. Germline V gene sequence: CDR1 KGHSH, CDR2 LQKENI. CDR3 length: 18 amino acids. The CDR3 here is CASSPRQGLFSGANVLTF. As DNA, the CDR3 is TGTGCCAGCTCACCACGGCAGGGACTATTCTCTGGGGCCAACGTCCTGACTTTC.

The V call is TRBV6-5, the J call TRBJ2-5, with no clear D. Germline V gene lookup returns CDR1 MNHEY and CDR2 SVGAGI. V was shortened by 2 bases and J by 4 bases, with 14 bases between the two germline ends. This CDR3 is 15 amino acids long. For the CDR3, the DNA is TGTGCCAGCAGTTACATTAGCTTCTTCGGAGAGACCCAGTACTTC. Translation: CASSYISFFGETQYF.

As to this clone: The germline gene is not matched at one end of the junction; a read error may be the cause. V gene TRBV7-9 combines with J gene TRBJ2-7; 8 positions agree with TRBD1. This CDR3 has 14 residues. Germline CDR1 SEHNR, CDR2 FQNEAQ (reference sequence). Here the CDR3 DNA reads TGTGCCAGCAGTTTAGTATCAGGGGGCCACGAGCAGTACTTC. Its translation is CASSLVSGGHEQYF.

DNA for the CDR3: TGTGCCAGCAGCCCGACAGGGCTCCTATATACTAGCACAGATACGCAGTATTTT. Its protein product is CASSPTGLLYTSTDTQYF. The chain is built from TRBV9 and TRBJ2-3; TRBD1 matches 7 bases. Germline CDR1 and CDR2: SGDLS and YYNGEE. The V and J ends lost 4 bases and 0 bases, in that order; junction bases with no gene match: 14. This CDR3 is built from 18 residues.

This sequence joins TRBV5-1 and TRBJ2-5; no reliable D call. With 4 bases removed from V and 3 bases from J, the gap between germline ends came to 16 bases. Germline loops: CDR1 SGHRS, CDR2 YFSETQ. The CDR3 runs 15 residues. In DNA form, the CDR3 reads TGCGCCAGCAGCCTATCTCTGGATCATAAAGAGACCCAGTACTTC. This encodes CASSLSLDHKETQYF.

The CDR3 sequence is CASSLILNSYNEQFF. CDR3 coding DNA: TGTGCCAGCAGTCTTATCCTGAACTCCTACAATGAGCAGTTCTTC. The chain combines TRBV28 with TRBJ2-1; D gene ambiguous. Germline values: CDR1 MDHEN, CDR2 SYDVKM. This CDR3 spans 15 amino acids. Trimming cost V 5 bases and J 0 bases, with 11 bases left between them.

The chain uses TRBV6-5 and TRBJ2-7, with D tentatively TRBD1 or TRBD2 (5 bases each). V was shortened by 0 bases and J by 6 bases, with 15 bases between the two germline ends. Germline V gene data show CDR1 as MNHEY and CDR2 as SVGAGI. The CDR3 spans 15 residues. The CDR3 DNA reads TGTGCCAGCAGTTACTCCCGAGGGGTCACGGGCGAGCAGTACTTC. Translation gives CASSYSRGVTGEQYF.

The CDR3 sequence: CASSGRLISYNEQFF. CDR3 bases: TGTGCCAGCAGCGGTAGACTCATCTCCTACAATGAGCAGTTCTTC. The chain uses TRBV9 and TRBJ2-1, with unresolved D. Germline assignment: CDR1 SGDLS and CDR2 YYNGEE. The CDR3 loop spans 15 amino acids. V lost 3 bases and J lost 0, with 10 bases in between. Full variable domain (remainder filled in from reference TRBV9 and TRBJ2-1): DSGVTQTPKHLITATGQRVTLRCSPRSGDLSVYWYQQSLDQGLQFLIQYYNGEERAKGNILERFSAQQFPDLHSELNLSSLELGDSALYFCASSGRLISYNEQFFGPGTRLTVL.

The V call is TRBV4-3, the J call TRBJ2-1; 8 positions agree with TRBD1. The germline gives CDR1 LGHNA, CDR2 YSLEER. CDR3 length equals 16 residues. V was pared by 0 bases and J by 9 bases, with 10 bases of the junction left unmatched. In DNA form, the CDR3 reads TGCGCCAGCAGCCAAGATCGGCAGGGGGCGCGGGGTGAGCAGTTCTTC. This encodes CASSQDRQGARGEQFF.

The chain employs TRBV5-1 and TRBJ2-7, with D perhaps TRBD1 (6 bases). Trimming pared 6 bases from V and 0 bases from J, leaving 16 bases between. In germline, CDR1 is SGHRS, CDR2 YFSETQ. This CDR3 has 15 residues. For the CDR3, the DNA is TGCGCCAGCACCTACATCACAGGGAACTCCTACGAGCAGTACTTC. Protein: CASTYITGNSYEQYF.

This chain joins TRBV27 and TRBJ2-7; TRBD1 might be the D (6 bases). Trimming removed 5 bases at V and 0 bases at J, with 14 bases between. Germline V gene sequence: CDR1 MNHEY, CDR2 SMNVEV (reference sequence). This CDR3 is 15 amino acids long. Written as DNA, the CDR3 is TGTGCCAGCAGTGCCGACAGGTTTCCCTCCTACGAGCAGTACTTC. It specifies CASSADRFPSYEQYF.

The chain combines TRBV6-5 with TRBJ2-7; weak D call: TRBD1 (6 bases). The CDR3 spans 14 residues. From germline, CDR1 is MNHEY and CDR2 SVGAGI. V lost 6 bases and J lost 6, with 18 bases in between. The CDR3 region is CASSIHPQGGEQYF. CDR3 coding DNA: TGTGCCAGCAGCATTCACCCACAGGGTGGCGAGCAGTACTTC.

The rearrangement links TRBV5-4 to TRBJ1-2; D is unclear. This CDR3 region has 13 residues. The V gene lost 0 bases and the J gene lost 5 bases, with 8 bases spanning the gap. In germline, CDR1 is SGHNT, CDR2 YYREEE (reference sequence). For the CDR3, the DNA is TGTGCCAGCAGCTTGGGGGGTTCATATGGCTACACCTTC. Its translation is CASSLGGSYGYTF.

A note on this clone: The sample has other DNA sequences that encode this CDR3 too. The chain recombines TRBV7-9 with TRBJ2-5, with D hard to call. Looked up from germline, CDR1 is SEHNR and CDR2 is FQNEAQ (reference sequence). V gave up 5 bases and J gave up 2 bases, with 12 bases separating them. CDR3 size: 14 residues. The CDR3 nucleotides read TGTGCCAGCAGCCCCCGGACCGGGCAAGAGACCCAGTACTTC. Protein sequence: CASSPRTGQETQYF.

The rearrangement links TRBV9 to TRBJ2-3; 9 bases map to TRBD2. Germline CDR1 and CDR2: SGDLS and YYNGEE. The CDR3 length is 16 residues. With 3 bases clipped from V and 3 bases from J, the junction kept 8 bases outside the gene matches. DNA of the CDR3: TGTGCCAGCAGCGCCTCCGGGACTAGCTTGACAGATACGCAGTATTTT. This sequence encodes CASSASGTSLTDTQYF.

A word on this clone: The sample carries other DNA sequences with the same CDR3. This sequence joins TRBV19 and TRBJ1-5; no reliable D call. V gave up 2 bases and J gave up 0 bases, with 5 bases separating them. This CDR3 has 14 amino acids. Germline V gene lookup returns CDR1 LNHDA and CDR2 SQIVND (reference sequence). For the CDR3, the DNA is TGTGCCAGTAGTATATTAGATAGCAATCAGCCCCAGCATTTT. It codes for CASSILDSNQPQHF.

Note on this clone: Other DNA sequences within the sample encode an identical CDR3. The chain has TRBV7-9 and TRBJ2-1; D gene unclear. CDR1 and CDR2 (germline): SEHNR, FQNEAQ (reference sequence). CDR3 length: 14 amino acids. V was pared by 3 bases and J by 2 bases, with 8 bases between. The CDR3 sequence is CASSFPGPYNEQFF. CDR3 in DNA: TGTGCCAGCAGCTTCCCGGGCCCCTACAATGAGCAGTTCTTC. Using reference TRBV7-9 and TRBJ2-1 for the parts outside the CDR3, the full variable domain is DTGVSQNPRHKITKRGQNVTFRCDPISEHNRLYWYRQTLGQGPEFLTYFQNEAQLEKSRLLSDRFSAERPKGSFSTLEIQRTEQGDSAMYLCASSFPGPYNEQFFGPGTRLTVL.

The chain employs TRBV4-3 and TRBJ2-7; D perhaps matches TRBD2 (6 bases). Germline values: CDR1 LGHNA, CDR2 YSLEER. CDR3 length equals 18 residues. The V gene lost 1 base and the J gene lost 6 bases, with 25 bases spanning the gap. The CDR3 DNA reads TGCGCCAGCAGCCAAGGTACCCTAGGCGGGGAGGTGGGTTTCGAGCAGTACTTC. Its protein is CASSQGTLGGEVGFEQYF.